This entry lists 2 T cell receptor beta chains sequenced from one sample in a study of molecular identifiers for immune sequencing clone quantification. One entry per CDR3 protein, called by TCRdb with MiXCR from the PCR reads. The sample yields tens of thousands of distinct CDR3 sequences, roughly 24% seen once. What was sequenced was naive CD8+ T cells from blood, with Jurkat cell RNA spiked in. Documented subset: FACS-sorted CD8+CD4-CCR7+CD45RA+ naive T cells. The receptors here all came from a human donor in good health. Some libraries in this study had Jurkat cell RNA spiked in.

In its sample, this clonotype was seen many times. The chain is built from TRBV10-3 and TRBJ1-1, with a possible D match to TRBD1 (5 bases). V lost 0 bases and J lost 4, with 12 bases in between. The CDR3 covers 15 residues. Germline V CDR1 and CDR2: ENHRY, SYGVKD. The CDR3 here is CAISESDGTGTEAFF. In DNA form, the CDR3 reads TGTGCCATCAGTGAGTCTGACGGGACTGGCACTGAAGCTTTCTTT.

The sample holds a few counts of this clonotype. A single base separates this from a much larger clone, so it may be a read error. DNA for the CDR3: TGTGCCTGGACCAGTGGCTCTTACTACGAGCAGTACTTC. As protein: CAWTSGSYYEQYF. The chain combines TRBV30 with TRBJ2-7; no definite D call. Trimming pared 4 bases from V and 3 bases from J, leaving 13 bases between. The CDR3 covers 13 residues. Germline V CDR1 and CDR2: GTSNPN, SVGIG (reference sequence). Supplemented by reference TRBV30 and TRBJ2-7, the full variable domain reads SQTIHQWPATLVQPVGSPLSLECTVEGTSNPNLYWYRQAAGRGLQLLFYSVGIGQISSEVPQNLSASRPQDRQFILSSKKLLLSDSGFYLCAWTSGSYYEQYFGPGTRLTVT.